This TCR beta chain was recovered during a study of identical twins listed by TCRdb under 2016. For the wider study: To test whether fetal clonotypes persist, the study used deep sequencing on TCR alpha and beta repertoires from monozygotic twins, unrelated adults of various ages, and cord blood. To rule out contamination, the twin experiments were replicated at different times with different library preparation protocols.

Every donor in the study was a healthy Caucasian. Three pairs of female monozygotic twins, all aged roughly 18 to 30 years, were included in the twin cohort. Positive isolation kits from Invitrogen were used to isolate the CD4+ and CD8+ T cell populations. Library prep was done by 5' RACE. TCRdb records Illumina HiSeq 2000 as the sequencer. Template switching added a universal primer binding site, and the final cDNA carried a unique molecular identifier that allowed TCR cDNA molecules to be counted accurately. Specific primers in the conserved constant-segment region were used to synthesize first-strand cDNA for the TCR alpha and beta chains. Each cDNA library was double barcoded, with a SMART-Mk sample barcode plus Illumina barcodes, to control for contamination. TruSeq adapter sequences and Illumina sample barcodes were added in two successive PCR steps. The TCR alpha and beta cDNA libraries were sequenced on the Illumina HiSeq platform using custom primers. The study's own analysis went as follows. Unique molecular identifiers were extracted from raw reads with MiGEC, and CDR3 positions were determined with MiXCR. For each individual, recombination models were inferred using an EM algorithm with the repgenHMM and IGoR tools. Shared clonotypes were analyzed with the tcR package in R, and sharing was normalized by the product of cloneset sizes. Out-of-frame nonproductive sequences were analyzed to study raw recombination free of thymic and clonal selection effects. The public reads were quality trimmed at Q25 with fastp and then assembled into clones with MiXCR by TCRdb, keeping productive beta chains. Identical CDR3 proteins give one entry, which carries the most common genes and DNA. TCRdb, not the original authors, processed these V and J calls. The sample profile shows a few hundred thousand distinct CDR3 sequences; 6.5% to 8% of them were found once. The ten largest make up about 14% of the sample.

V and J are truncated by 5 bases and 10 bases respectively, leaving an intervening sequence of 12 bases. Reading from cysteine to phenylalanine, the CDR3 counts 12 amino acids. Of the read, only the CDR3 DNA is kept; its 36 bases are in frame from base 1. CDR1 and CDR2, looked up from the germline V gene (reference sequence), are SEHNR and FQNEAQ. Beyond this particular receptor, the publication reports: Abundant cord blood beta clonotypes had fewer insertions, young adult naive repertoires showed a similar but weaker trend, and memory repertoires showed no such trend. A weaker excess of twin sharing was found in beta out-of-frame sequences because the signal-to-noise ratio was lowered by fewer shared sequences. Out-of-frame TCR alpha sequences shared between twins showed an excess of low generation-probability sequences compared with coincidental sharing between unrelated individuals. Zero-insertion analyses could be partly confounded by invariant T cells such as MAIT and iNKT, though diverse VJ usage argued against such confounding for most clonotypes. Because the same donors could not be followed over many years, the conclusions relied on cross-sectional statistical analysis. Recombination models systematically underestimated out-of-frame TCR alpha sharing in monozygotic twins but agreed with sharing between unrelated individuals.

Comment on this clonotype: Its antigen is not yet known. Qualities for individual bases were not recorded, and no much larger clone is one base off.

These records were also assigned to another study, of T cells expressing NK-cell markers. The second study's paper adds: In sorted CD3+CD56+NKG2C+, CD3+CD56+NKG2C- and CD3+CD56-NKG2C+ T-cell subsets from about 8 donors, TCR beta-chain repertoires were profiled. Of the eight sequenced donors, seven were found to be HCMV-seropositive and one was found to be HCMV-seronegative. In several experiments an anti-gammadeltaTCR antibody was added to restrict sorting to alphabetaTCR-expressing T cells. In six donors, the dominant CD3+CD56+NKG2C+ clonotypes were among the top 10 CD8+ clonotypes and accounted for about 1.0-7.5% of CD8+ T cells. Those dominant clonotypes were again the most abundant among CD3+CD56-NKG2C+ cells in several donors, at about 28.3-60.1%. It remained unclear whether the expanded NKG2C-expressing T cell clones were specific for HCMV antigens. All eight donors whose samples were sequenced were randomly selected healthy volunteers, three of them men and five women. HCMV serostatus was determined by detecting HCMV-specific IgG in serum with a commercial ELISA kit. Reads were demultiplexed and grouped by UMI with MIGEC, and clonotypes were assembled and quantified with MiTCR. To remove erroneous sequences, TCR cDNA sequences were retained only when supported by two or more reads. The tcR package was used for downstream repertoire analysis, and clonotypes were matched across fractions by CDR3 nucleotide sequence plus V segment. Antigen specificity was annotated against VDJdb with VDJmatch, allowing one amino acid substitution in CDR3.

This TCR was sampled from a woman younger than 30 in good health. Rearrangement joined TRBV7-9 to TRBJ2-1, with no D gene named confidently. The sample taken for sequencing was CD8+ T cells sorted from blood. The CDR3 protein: CASSPRTGEQFF. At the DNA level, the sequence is TGTGCCAGCAGCCCCAGGACCGGGGAGCAGTTCTTC.